The rows below give T cell receptor beta chains drawn from one sample of a study of T cell repertoires in aging, cancer and after chemotherapy. TCRdb analysed the multiplex PCR reads with MiXCR anew, one entry per CDR3 protein. The sample lists nearly 11,000 distinct CDR3 sequences, under 55% occurring once. Sequenced: blood. All receptors come from a human donor in good health. CDR3s include the opening cysteine and the closing phenylalanine or tryptophan. Fields, in order: V gene, D gene, J gene, CDR3 DNA, CDR3 protein. D genes are given only for firm matches.

TRBV6-1	-	TRBJ2-6	TGTGCCAGCAGTGAAGGTTCATTTGGGGCCAACGTCCTGACTTTC	CASSEGSFGANVLTF
TRBV20-1	-	TRBJ2-2	TGCAGTGCTAGAAAAACAGGGCCCGGGGAGCTGTTTTTT	CSARKTGPGELFF
TRBV12-3/TRBV12-4	TRBD2	TRBJ2-1	TGTGCCAGCAGTCCAGGACTAGCGGGGATATACAATGAGCAGTTCTTC	CASSPGLAGIYNEQFF
TRBV6-5	-	TRBJ1-5	TGTGCCAGCAGTTTCAGGGAAACCTCGTATAGCAATCAGCCCCAGCATTTT	CASSFRETSYSNQPQHF